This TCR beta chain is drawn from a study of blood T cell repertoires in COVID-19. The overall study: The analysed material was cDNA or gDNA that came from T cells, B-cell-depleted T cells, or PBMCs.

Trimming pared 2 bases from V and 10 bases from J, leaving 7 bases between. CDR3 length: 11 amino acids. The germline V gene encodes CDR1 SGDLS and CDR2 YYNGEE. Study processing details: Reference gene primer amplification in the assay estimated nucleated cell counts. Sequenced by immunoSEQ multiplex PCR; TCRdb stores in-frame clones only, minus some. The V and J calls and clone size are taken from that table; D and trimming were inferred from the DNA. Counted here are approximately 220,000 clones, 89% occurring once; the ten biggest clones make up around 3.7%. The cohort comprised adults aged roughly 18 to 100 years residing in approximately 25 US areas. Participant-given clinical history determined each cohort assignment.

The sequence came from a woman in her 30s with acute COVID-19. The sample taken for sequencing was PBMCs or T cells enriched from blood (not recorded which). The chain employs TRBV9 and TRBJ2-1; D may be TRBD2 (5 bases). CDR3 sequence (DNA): TGTGCCAGCAGCGTGGGCGGGGAGCAGTTCTTC. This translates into CASSVGGEQFF.